This is a list of T cell receptor beta chains from one sample in a study of human T cells and chemical hapten exposure. TCRdb re-called the RACE reads with MiXCR, one entry per CDR3 protein. Here the sample spans fewer than 300,000 distinct CDR3 sequences, roughly 8% being singletons. The material was whole blood, obtained in connection with sensitization to the hapten diphenylcyclopropenone (DPC). The origin of the receptors is a man in his late teens or twenties with alopecia areata. Some clones in this sample may be carry-over from other donors' samples. Both conserved end residues are part of each CDR3. A D gene is named only where the DNA matches it firmly. Clone size is given for some rows only: seen once, a few or many times, or a class if the clone is expanded.

>TRBV5-1|TRBJ2-7|TRBD1|NA
TGCGCCAGCAGCGACAGCCTACAGGGGAACGAGCAGTACTTC
CASSDSLQGNEQYF
>TRBV29-1|TRBJ1-2|NA|NA
TGCAGCGCGCGACAGGCCCCTTATGGCTACACCTTC
CSARQAPYGYTF
>TRBV6-2/TRBV6-3|TRBJ2-3|NA|many
TGTGCCAGCAGTTATTTTGTGGTACCAGATACGCAGTATTTT
CASSYFVVPDTQYF
>TRBV5-1|TRBJ1-2|NA|few
TGCGCCAGCAGCTTGGAAGGGATCTATGGCTACACCTTC
CASSLEGIYGYTF
>TRBV6-5|TRBJ1-1|NA|few
TGTGCCAGCAGTTACTCGCGCGGGACAAGCTCTGAAGCTTTCTTT
CASSYSRGTSSEAFF
>TRBV5-5|TRBJ2-1|NA|NA
TGTGCCAGCAGCTTGGGAATGCAGGTCCACAATGAGCAGTTCTTC
CASSLGMQVHNEQFF
>TRBV6-5|TRBJ1-1|TRBD1|many
TGTGCCAGCAGTTACTGGGGACAGGGTGGTGTGAACACTGAAGCTTTCTTT
CASSYWGQGGVNTEAFF
>TRBV3-1|TRBJ1-3|NA|NA
TGTGCCAGCAGCCCAACAGGGAGCTCTGGAAACACCATATATTTT
CASSPTGSSGNTIYF
>TRBV28|TRBJ2-1|NA|many
TGTGCCAGCAGTTCCGGGACGGCCCGGTCCTACAATGAGCAGTTCTTC
CASSSGTARSYNEQFF
>TRBV7-9|TRBJ1-5|NA|few
TGTGCCAGCAGCTTAGATTTTCAGCCCCAGCATTTT
CASSLDFQPQHF
>TRBV7-9|TRBJ1-2|NA|NA
TGTGCCAGCAGCTTATTTTTTTTGTTTTTGGGGGCGGAAACCACCCAAAACTATGGCTACACCTTC
CASSLFFLFLGAETTQNYGYTF
>TRBV20-1|TRBJ2-3|TRBD1|few
TGCAGTGCCAGGCTCTGGGCAGGGGGCCCAGATACGCAGTATTTT
CSARLWAGGPDTQYF
>TRBV3-1|TRBJ2-2|NA|few
TGTGCCAGCAGCCAAGAATGGGCGACAGCCACCGGGGAGCTGTTTTTT
CASSQEWATATGELFF
>TRBV5-1|TRBJ2-1|TRBD2|NA
TGCGCCAGCAGCTTGGCCGTAGTAGCGGGGTCTCCTCCCTACAATGAGCAGTTCTTC
CASSLAVVAGSPPYNEQFF
>TRBV4-2|TRBJ1-3|NA|many
TGTGCCAGCAGCCCCGGAGGGGCTGGAAACACCATATATTTT
CASSPGGAGNTIYF
>TRBV6-2/TRBV6-3|TRBJ1-1|NA|many
TGTGCCAGCAGTACAGGTGCTTCTAAAGCTTTCTTT
CASSTGASKAFF
>TRBV6-6|TRBJ1-2|NA|NA
TGTGCCAGCACCTACGGTGGGGAGGGCTACACCTTC
CASTYGGEGYTF
>TRBV20-1|TRBJ2-2|NA|many
TGCAGTGCTAGAGTCTATGACACCGGGGAGCTGTTTTTT
CSARVYDTGELFF
>TRBV7-2|TRBJ2-2|TRBD2|few
TGTGCCAGCAGCCCGGGACTAGCAACCGGGGAGCTGTTTTTT
CASSPGLATGELFF
>TRBV12-5|TRBJ2-1|TRBD1|few
TGTGCTAGTGGTTCCGGACAGGGAGCCGACAATGAGCAGTTCTTC
CASGSGQGADNEQFF